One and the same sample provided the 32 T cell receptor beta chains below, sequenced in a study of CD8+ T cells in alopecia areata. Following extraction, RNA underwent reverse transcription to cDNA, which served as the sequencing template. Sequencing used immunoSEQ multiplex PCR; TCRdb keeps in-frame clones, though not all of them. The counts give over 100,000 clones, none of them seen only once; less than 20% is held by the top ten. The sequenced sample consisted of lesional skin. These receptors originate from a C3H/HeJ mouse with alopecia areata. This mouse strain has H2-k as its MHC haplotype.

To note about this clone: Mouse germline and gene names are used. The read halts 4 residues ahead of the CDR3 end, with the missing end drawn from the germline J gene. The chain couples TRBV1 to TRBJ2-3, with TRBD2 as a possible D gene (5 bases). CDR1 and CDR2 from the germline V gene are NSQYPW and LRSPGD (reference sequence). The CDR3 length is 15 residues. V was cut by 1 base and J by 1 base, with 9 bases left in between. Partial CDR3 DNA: TGCACCTGCAGTGCAGGCTGGGAGGGTGCAGAA. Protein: CTCSAGWEGAE. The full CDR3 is CTCSAGWEGAETLYF.

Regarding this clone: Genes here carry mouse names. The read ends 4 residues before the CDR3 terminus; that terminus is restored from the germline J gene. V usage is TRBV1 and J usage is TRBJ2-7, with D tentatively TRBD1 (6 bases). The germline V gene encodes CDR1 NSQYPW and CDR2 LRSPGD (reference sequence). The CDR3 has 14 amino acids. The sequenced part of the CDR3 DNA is TGCACCTGCAGTGCCCCGGACAGAATGTAT. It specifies CTCSAPDRMY. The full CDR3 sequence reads CTCSAPDRMYEQYF.

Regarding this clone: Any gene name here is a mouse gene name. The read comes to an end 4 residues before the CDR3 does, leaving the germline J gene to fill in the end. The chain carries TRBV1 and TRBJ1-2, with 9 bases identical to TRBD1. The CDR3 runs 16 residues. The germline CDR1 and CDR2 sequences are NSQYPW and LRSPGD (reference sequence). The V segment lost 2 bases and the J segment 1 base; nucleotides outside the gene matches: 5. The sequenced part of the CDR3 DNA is TGCACCTGCAGTGCAAGTCCGGGACAGGGAAACTCC. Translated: CTCSASPGQGNS. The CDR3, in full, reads CTCSASPGQGNSDYTF. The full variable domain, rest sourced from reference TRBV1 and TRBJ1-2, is VTLLEQNPRWRLVPRGQAVNLRCILKNSQYPWMSWYQQDLQKQLQWLFTLRSPGDKEVKSLPGADYLATRVTDTELRLQVANMSQGRTLYCTCSASPGQGNSDYTFGSGTRLLVI.

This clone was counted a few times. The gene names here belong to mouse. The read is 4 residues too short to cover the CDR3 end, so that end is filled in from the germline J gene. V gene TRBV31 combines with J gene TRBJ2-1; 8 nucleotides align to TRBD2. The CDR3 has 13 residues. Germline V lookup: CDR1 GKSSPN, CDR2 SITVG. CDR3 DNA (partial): TGTGCCTGGAGTCTGGGGGGGCAGGCT. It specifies CAWSLGGQA. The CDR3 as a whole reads CAWSLGGQAEQFF.

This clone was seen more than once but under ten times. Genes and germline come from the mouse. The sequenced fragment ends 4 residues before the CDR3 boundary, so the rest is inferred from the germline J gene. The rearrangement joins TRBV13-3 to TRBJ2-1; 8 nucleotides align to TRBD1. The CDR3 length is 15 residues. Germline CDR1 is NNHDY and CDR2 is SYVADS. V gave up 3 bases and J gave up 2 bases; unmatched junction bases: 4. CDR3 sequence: CASSGNRGDYAEQFF. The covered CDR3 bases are TGTGCCAGCAGTGGCAACAGGGGGGACTATGCT.

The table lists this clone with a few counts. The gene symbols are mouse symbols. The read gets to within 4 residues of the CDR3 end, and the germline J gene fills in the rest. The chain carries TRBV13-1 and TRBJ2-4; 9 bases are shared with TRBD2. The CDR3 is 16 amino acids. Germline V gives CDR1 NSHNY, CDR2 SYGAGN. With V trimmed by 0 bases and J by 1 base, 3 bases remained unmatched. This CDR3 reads CASSDVTGGRQNTLYF. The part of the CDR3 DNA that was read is TGTGCCAGCAGTGATGTGACTGGGGGCCGTCAAAAC.

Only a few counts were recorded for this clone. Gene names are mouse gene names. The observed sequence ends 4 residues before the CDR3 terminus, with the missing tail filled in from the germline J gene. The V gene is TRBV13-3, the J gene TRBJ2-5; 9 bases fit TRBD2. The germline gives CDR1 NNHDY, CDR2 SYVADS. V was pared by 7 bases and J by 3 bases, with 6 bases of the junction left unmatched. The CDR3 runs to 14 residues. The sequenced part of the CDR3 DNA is TGTGCCAGCGCCCGACTGGGGGAGCAAGAC. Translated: CASARLGEQD. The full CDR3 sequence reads CASARLGEQDTQYF.

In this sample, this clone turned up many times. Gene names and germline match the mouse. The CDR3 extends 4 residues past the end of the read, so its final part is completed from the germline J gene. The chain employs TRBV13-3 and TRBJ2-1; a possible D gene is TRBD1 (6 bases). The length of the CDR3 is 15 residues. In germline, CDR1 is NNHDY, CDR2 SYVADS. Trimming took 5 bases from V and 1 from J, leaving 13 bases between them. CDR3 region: CASSATGFNYAEQFF. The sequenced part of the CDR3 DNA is TGTGCCAGCAGCGCAACAGGGTTCAACTATGCT.

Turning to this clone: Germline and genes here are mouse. The DNA read from the CDR3 is TGTGCCAGCAGTCTCACGACTGGGGGGAACTATGCT. The encoded protein is CASSLTTGGNYA. The full CDR3 is CASSLTTGGNYAEQFF. The chain has TRBV13-3 and TRBJ2-1; 10 nucleotides match TRBD2. The read ends 4 residues early relative to the CDR3; the germline J gene fills the gap. Per germline, CDR1 NNHDY and CDR2 SYVADS. V lost 4 bases, J lost 1 base, and 5 bases stayed unmatched. The CDR3 contains 16 residues.

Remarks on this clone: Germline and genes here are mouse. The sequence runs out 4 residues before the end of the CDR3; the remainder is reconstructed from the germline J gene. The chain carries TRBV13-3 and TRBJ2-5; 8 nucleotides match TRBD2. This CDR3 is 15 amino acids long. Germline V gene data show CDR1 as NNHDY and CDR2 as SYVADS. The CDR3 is CASSDARLGRDTQYF. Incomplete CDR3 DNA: TGTGCCAGCAGTGATGCCAGACTGGGGAGAGAC.

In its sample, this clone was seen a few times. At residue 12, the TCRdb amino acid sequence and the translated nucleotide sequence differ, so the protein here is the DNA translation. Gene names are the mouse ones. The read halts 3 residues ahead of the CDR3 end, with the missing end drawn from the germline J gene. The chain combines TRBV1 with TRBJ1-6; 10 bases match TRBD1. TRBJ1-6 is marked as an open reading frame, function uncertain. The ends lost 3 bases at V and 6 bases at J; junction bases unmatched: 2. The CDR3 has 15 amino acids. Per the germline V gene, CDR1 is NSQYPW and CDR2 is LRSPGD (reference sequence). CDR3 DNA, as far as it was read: TGCACCTGCAGTGCGGGGACAGGGGTTAATTCGCCC. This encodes CTCSAGTGVNSP. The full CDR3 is CTCSAGTGVNSPLYF.

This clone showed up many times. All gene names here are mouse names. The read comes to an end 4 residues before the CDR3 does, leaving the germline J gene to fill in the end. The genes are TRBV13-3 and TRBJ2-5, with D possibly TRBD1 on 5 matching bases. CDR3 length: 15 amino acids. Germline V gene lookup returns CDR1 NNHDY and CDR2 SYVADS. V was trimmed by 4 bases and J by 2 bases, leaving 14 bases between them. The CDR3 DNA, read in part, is TGTGCCAGCAGTCCCACGGCAGGGCGCCAAGAC. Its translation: CASSPTAGRQD. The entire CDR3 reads CASSPTAGRQDTQYF.

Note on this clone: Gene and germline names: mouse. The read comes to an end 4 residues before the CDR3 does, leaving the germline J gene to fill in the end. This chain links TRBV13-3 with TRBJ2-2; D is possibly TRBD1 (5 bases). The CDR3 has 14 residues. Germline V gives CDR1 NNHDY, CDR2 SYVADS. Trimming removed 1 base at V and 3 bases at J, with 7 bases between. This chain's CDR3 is CASSDQGYTGQLYF. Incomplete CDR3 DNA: TGTGCCAGCAGTGATCAGGGTTACACCGGG.

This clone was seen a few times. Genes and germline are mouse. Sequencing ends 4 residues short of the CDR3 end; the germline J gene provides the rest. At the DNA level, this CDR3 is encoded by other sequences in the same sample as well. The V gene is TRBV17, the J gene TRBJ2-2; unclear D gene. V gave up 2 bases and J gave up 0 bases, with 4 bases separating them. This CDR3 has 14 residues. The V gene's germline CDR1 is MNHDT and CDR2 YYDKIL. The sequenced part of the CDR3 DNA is TGTGCTAGCAGTAGAACAGCAAACACCGGG. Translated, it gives CASSRTANTG. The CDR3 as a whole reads CASSRTANTGQLYF.

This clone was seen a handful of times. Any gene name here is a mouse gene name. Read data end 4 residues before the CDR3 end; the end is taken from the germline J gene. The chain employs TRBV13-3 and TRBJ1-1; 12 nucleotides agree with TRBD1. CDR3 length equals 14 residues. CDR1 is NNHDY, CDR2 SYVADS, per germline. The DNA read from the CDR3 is TGTGCCAGCAGTTGGGACAGGGGGCAGGCA. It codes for CASSWDRGQA. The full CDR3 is CASSWDRGQAEVFF.

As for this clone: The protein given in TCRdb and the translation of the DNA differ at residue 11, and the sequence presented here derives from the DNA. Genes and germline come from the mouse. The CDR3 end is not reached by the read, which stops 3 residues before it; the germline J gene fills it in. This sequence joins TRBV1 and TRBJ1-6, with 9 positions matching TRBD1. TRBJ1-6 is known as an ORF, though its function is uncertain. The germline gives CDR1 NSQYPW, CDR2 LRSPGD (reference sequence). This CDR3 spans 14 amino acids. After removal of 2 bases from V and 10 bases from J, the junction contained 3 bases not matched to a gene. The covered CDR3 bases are TGCACCTGCAGTGCACACAGGGGGCAATCGCCC. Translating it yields CTCSAHRGQSP. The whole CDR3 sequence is CTCSAHRGQSPLYF.

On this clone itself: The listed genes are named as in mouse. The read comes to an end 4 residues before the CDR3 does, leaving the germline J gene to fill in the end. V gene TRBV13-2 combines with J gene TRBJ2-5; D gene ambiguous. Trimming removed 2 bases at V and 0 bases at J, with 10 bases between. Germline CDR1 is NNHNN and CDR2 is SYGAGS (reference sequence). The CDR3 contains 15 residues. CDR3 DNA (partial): TGTGCCAGCGGTGAGCCCAGGATTAACCAAGAC. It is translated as CASGEPRINQD. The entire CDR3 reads CASGEPRINQDTQYF.

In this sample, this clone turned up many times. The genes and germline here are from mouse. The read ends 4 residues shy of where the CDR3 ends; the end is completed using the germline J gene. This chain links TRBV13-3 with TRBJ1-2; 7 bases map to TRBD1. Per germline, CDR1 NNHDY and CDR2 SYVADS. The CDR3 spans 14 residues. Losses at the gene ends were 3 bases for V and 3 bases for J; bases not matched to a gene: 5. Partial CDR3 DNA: TGTGCCAGCAGTGTGAACAGGGGTTACTCC. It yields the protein CASSVNRGYS. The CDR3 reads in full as CASSVNRGYSDYTF.

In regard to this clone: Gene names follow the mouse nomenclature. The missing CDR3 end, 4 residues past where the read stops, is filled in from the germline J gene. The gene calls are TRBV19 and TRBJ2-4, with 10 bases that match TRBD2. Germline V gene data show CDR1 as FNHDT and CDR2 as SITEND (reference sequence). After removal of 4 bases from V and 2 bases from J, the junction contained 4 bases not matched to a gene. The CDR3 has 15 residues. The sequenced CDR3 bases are TGTGCCAGCAGTCTGGGGGGGCGCTTTCAAAAC. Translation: CASSLGGRFQN. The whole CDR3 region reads CASSLGGRFQNTLYF.

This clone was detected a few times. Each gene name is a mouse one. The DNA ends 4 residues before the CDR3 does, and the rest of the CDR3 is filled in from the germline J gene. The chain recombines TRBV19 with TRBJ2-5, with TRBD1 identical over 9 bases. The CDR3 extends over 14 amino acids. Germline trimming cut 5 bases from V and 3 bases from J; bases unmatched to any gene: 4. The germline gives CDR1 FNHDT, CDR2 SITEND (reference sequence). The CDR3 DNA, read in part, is TGTGCCAGCAGAACCGGGACAGGGCAAGAC. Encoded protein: CASRTGTGQD. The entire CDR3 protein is CASRTGTGQDTQYF.

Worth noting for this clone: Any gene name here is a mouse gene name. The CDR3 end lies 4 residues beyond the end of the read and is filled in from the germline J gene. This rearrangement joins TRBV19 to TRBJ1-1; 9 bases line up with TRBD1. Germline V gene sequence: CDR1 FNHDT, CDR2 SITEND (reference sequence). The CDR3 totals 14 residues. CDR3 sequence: CASRAGTGSTEVFF. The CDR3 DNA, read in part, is TGTGCCAGCAGGGCCGGGACAGGGTCGACA.

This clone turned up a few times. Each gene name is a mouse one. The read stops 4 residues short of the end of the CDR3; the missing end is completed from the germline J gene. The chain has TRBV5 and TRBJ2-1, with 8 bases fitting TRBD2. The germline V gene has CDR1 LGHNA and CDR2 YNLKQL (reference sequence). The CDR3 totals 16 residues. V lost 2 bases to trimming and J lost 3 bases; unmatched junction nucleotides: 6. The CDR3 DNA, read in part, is TGTGCCAGCAGCCAACCAAACTGGGGGTCCTATGCT. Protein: CASSQPNWGSYA. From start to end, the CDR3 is CASSQPNWGSYAEQFF.

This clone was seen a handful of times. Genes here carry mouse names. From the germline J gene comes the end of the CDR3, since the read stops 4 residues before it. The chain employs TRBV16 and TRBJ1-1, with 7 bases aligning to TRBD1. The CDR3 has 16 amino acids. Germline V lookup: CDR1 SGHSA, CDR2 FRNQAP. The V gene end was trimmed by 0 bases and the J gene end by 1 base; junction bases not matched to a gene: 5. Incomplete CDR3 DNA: TGTGCAAGCAGCTTAGATAGGTGGACAGGGAACACA. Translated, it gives CASSLDRWTGNT. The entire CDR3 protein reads CASSLDRWTGNTEVFF.

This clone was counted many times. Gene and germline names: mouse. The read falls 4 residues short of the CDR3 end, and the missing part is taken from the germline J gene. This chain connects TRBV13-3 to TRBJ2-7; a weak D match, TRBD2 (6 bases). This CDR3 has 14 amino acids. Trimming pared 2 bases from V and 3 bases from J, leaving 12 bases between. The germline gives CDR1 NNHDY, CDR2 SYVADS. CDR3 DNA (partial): TGTGCCAGCAGTGAAGGGCCTGGGGTCTAT. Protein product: CASSEGPGVY. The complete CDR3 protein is CASSEGPGVYEQYF.

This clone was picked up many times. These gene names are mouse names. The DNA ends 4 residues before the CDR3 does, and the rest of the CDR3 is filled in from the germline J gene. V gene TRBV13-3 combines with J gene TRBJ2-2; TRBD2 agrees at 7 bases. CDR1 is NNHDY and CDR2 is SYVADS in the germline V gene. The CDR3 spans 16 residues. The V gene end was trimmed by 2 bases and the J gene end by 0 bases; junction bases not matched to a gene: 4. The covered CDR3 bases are TGTGCCAGCAGTGACTGGGGGTTTGCAAACACCGGG. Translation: CASSDWGFANTG. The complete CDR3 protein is CASSDWGFANTGQLYF.

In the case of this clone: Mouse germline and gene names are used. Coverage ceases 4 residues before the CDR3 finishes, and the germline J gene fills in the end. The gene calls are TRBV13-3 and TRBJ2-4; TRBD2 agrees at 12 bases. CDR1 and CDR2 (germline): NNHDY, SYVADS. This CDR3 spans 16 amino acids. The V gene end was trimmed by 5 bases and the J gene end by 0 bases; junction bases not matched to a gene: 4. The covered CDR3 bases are TGTGCCAGCAGCCAGACTGGGGGGGCGAGTCAAAAC. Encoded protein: CASSQTGGASQN. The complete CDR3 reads CASSQTGGASQNTLYF.

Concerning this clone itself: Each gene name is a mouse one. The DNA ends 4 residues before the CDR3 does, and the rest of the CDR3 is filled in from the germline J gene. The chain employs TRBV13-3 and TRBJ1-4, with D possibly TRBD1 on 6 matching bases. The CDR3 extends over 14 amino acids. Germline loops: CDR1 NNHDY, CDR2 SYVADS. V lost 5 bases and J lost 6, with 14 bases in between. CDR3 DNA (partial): TGTGCCAGCAGCCCCCCAGGGGTGGACGAA. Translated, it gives CASSPPGVDE. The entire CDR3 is CASSPPGVDERLFF.

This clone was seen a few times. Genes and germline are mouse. The covered CDR3 bases are TGTGCCTGGAGTCCCATGACTGGGAACTATGCT. Residues: CAWSPMTGNYA. The whole CDR3 region reads CAWSPMTGNYAEQFF. The chain carries TRBV31 and TRBJ2-1, with TRBD2 matching over 7 bases. The DNA ends 4 residues before the CDR3 does, and the rest of the CDR3 is filled in from the germline J gene. The germline gives CDR1 GKSSPN, CDR2 SITVG. The CDR3 totals 15 residues. The junction had 4 bases not matched to a gene; V was cut back by 1 base and J by 1 base.

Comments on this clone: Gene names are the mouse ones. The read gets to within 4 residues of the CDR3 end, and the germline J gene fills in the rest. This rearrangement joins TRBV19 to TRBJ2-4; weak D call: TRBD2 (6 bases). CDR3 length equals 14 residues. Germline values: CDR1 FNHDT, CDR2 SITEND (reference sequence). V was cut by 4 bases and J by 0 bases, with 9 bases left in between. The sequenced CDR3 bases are TGTGCCAGCAGTCCTACTGGGAGTCAAAAC. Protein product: CASSPTGSQN. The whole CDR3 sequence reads CASSPTGSQNTLYF. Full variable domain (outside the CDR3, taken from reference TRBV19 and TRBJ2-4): GGIITQTPKFLIGQEGQKLTLKCQQNFNHDTMYWYRQDSGKGLRLIYYSITENDLQKGDLSEGYDASREKKSSFSLTVTSAQKNEMAVFLCASSPTGSQNTLYFGAGTRLSVL.

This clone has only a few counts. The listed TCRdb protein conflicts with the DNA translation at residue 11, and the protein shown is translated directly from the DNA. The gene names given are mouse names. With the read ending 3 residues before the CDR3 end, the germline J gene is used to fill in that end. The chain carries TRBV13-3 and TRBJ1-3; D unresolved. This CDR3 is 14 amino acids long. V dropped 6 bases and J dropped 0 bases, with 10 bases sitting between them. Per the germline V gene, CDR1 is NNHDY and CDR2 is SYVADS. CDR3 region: CASTQINSGNTLYF. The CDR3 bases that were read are TGTGCCAGCACCCAGATCAATTCTGGAAATACG.

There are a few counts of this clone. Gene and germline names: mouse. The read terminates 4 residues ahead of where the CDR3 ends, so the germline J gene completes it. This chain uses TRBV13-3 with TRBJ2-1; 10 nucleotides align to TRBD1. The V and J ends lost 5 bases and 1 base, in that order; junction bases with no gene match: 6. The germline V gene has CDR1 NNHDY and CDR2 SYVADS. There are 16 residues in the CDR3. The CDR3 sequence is CASSFDRGRNYAEQFF. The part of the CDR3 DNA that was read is TGTGCCAGCAGCTTCGACAGGGGGCGAAACTATGCT.

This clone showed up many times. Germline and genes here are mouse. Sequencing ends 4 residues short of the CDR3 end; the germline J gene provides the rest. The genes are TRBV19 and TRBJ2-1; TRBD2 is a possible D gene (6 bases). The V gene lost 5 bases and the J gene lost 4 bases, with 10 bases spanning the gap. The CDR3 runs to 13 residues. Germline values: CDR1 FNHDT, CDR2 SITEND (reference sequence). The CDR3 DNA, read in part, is TGTGCCAGCAGGGGCTGGGGTTATGCT. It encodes CASRGWGYA. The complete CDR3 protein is CASRGWGYAEQFF.